These T cell receptor beta chains were read from a single sample in a study of shared clonotypes between healthy human individuals. Only in-frame clones appear in the TCRdb table, and some are missing; sequencing was by immunoSEQ multiplex PCR. The sample includes approximately 1.5 million clones, 95% to 99% seen only once; the top ten take roughly 0.4%. Specimen: naive CD4+ T cells sorted from blood. These receptor sequences come from a man in his thirties or forties in good health. CDR3s include the opening cysteine and the closing phenylalanine or tryptophan. D genes are given only for firm matches. Size values are once, few and many counts, or a class for expanded clones, and some rows have none.

>TRBJ2-5|TRBV7-9|.|.
TGTGCCAGCAGCTTAGCGGGTTCCCAGACCCAGTACTTC
CASSLAGSQTQYF
>TRBJ2-3|TRBV19|once|TRBD2
TGTGCCAGTAGTATCATGGGACTAGTCACAGATACGCAGTATTTT
CASSIMGLVTDTQYF
>TRBJ1-3|TRBV6-1|.|TRBD1
TGTGCCAGCACCGCGGGGGACAGCGGAAACACCATATATTTT
CASTAGDSGNTIYF
>TRBJ2-1|TRBV9|.|TRBD1
TGTGCCAGCAGCGGATCGCACAGGGGCTTTGAGCAGTTCTTC
CASSGSHRGFEQFF
>TRBJ2-4|TRBV18|.|.
TGTGCCAGCTCACCGGAGGGAGCCAAAAACATTCAGTACTTC
CASSPEGAKNIQYF
>TRBJ2-7|TRBV7-9|.|.
TGTGCCAGCAGCTCCCCTGGTGGGCCATCCTACGAGCAGTACTTC
CASSSPGGPSYEQYF
>TRBJ2-2|TRBV19|.|.
TGTGCCACCAATGGGGCTAGATCTTTAGGGGAGCTGTTTTTT
CATNGARSLGELFF
>TRBJ2-2|TRBV18|.|.
TGTGCCAGCTCACCACTTTTGTCCGGGGGGACAGGAAACACCGGGGAGCTGTTTTTT
CASSPLLSGGTGNTGELFF
>TRBJ1-1|TRBV5-1|.|.
TGCGCCAGCAGCCCCTTCAGGGGCTTATGGGAGGGCACTGAAGCTTTCTTT
CASSPFRGLWEGTEAFF
>TRBJ2-1|TRBV28|.|.
TGTGCCAGCAGACAGGGCCGTTTCGGTAGGCAGTTCTTC
CASRQGRFGRQFF
>TRBJ1-4|TRBV5-1|once|.
TGCGCCAGCAGCTTGGACCCGGGCGGCCCAACTAATGAAAAACTGTTTTTT
CASSLDPGGPTNEKLFF
>TRBJ2-5|TRBV5-5|.|TRBD1
TGTGCCAGCAGCATAAGACAGGGAGAGACCCAGTACTTC
CASSIRQGETQYF
>TRBJ2-7|TRBV5-1|.|TRBD1
TGCGCCAGCAGCTTGGCAGGACAGGGGTATGGGTCCTACGAGCAGTACTTC
CASSLAGQGYGSYEQYF
>TRBJ1-1|TRBV29-1|.|.
TGCAGCGTTGACAGGGGCGCTGAAGCTTTCTTT
CSVDRGAEAFF
>TRBJ1-4|TRBV5-1|.|.
TGCGCCAGCAGCCGGGGACCGATCGCAACTAATGAAAAACTGTTTTTT
CASSRGPIATNEKLFF
>TRBJ1-2|TRBV28|.|TRBD1
TGTGCCAGCAGTTCCTGGGACAGCGGGGGCTACACCTTC
CASSSWDSGGYTF
>TRBJ2-2|TRBV5-1|.|TRBD2
TGCGCCAGCAGCTTCGGGGGGTTTAAGACGGAGAACACCGGGGAGCTGTTTTTT
CASSFGGFKTENTGELFF
>TRBJ2-1|TRBV11-2|.|TRBD2
TGTGCCAGCAGCTTATTAGCGGGAGGGAACAATGAGCAGTTCTTC
CASSLLAGGNNEQFF
>TRBJ2-1|TRBV5-6|.|.
TGTGCCAGCAGCTTTTTGCTTGCGGGAACCTACAATGAGCAGTTCTTC
CASSFLLAGTYNEQFF
>TRBJ1-3|TRBV15|.|.
TGTGCCACCAGCAGAGAACCGGGTGTGATGGGAAACACCATATATTTT
CATSREPGVMGNTIYF
>TRBJ2-7|TRBV6-1|.|.
TGTGCCAGCAGCAAGGGCCGGACCCAGACCTACGAGCAGTACTTC
CASSKGRTQTYEQYF
>TRBJ2-3|TRBV5-1|.|TRBD1
TGCGCCAGCAGCTTGGTCGGACAGGGGACAGATACGCAGTATTTT
CASSLVGQGTDTQYF
>TRBJ2-7|TRBV29-1|.|TRBD1
TGCAGCGTTGGAGGGACAGGGTCCTACGAGCAGTACTTC
CSVGGTGSYEQYF
>TRBJ2-5|TRBV6-5|.|TRBD2
TGTGCCAGCAGTTACGTTAGCGGGAGGGCCTCAGAGACCCAGTACTTC
CASSYVSGRASETQYF
>TRBJ1-2|TRBV28|.|TRBD1
TGTGCCAGCAGGGCGACAGGGGCTAACTATGGCTACACCTTC
CASRATGANYGYTF
>TRBJ2-1|TRBV6-5|.|TRBD2
TGTGCCAGCAGTCTAGCGGGAGGTGGCCATGAGCAGTTCTTC
CASSLAGGGHEQFF
>TRBJ2-3|TRBV5-1|.|TRBD2
TGCGCCAGCAGCTCGGGACTAGCGGGAGGGTGGAGCACAGATACGCAGTATTTT
CASSSGLAGGWSTDTQYF
>TRBJ2-3|TRBV28|.|.
TGTGCCAGCAGTCTCCGGACTCAAGATACGCAGTATTTT
CASSLRTQDTQYF
>TRBJ2-1|TRBV18|.|TRBD2
TGTGCCAGCTCACCCGGCCCGACTAGCGGGAGAGGGGAGCAGTTCTTC
CASSPGPTSGRGEQFF
>TRBJ1-2|TRBV27|.|TRBD1
TGTGCCAGCAGGGGACAGCCCATAGCTCATGGCTACACCTTC
CASRGQPIAHGYTF
>TRBJ2-4|TRBV2|.|.
TGTGCCAGCGAGTTGGAGGCCAAAAACATTCAGTACTTC
CASELEAKNIQYF
>TRBJ2-1|TRBV5-1|.|TRBD2
TGCGCCAGCAGCTTGGCCGGACTAGCTGGGTTCCACAATGAGCAGTTCTTC
CASSLAGLAGFHNEQFF
>TRBJ2-5|TRBV20-1|.|.
TGCAGTGCTAAGGGGAGTCAGACCCAGTACTTC
CSAKGSQTQYF
>TRBJ1-3|TRBV15|.|.
TGTGCCACCAGCAGAGATTCTGGGGTAGCCCACTCTGGAAACACCATATATTTT
CATSRDSGVAHSGNTIYF
>TRBJ2-2|TRBV7-6|.|.
TGTGCCAGCAGCTTAGATCGAGGCCCCCTCGGGGAGCTGTTTTTT
CASSLDRGPLGELFF
>TRBJ2-7|TRBV12-5|.|TRBD1
TGTGCTAGTGGAAGAGGGCAGGGGGAAGTGACCTACGAGCAGTACTTC
CASGRGQGEVTYEQYF
>TRBJ2-6|TRBV28|.|TRBD2
TGTGCCAGCAGTTTCGGCGGGAGGGTCTCTGGGGCCAACGTCCTGACTTTC
CASSFGGRVSGANVLTF
>TRBJ1-1|TRBV2|.|.
TGTGCCAGCAGACACGGTAAAGGGAACACTGAAGCTTTCTTT
CASRHGKGNTEAFF
>TRBJ2-3|TRBV10-2|.|.
TGCGCCACCGGTGGGGTGCGTACGATCACAGATACGCAGTATTTT
CATGGVRTITDTQYF
>TRBJ1-5|TRBV6-6|.|TRBD1
TGTGCCAGCAGTGGACAGGGTGGCCCCCAGCATTTT
CASSGQGGPQHF
>TRBJ2-1|TRBV29-1|.|TRBD2
TGCAGCGTTGATGTACTAGCGGATCAGGATGAGCAGTTCTTC
CSVDVLADQDEQFF
>TRBJ2-1|TRBV9|.|.
TGTGCCAGCAGCGTAGATCCTCAGGCGAACTCCTACAATGAGCAGTTCTTC
CASSVDPQANSYNEQFF
>TRBJ2-7|TRBV7-2|.|.
TGTGCCAGCAGCTTAACACTTGTCATATCCGAGCAGTACTTC
CASSLTLVISEQYF
>TRBJ2-1|TRBV9|.|TRBD1
TGTGCCAGCAGCGTAGGTAGGGACAGGGTGTACAATGAGCAGTTCTTC
CASSVGRDRVYNEQFF
>TRBJ2-2|TRBV29-1|.|.
TGCAGCGTTGAAATTTCCGGGACACACACCGGGGAGCTGTTTTTT
CSVEISGTHTGELFF